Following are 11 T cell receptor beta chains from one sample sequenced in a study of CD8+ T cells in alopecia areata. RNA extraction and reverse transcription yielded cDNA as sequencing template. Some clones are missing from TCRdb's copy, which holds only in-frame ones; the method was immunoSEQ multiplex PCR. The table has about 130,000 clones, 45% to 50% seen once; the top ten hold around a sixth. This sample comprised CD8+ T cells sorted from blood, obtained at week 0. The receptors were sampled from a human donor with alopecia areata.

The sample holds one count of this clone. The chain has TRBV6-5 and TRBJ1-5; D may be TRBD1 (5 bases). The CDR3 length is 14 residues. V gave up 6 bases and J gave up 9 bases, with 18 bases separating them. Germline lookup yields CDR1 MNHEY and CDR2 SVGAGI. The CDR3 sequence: CASRPDSLYRPQHF. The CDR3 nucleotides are TGTGCCAGCAGACCAGACAGCCTATATCGGCCCCAGCATTTT.

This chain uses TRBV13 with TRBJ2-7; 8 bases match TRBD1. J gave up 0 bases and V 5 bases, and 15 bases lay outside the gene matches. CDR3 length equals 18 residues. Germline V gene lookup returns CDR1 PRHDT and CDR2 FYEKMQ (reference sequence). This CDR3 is CASSPTGTGERSSYEQYF. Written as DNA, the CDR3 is TGTGCCAGCAGCCCGACCGGGACAGGTGAACGGAGCTCCTACGAGCAGTACTTC.

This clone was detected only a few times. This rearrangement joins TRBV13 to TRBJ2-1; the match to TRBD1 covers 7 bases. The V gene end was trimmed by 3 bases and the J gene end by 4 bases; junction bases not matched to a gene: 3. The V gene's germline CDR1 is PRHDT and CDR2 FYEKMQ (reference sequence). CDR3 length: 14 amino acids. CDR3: CASSFPGQYNEQFF. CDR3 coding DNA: TGTGCCAGCAGCTTTCCGGGACAGTACAATGAGCAGTTCTTC.

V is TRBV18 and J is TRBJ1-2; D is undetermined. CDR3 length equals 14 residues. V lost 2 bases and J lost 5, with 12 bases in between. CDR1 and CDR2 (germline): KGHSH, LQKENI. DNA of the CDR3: TGTGCCAGCTCACCAGTGACAAGCGATTATGGCTACACCTTC. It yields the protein CASSPVTSDYGYTF.

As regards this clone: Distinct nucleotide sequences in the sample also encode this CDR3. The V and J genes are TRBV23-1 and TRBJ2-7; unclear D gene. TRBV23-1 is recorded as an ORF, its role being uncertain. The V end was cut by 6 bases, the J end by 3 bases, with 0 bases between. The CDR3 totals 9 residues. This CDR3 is CASSYEQYF. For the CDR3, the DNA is TGCGCCAGCAGCTACGAGCAGTACTTC.

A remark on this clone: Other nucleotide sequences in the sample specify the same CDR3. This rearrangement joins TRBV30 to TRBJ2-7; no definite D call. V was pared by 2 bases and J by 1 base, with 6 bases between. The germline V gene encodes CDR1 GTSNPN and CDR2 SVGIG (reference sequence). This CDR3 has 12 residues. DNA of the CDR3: TGTGCCTGGAGTCCGGTATCCTACGAGCAGTACTTC. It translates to CAWSPVSYEQYF.

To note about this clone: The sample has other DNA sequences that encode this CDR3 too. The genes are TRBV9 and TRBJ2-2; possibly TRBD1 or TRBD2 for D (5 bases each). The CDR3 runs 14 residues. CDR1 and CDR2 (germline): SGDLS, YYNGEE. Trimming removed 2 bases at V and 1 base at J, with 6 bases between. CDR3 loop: CASSVGGNTGELFF. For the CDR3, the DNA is TGTGCCAGCAGCGTTGGGGGGAACACCGGGGAGCTGTTTTTT.

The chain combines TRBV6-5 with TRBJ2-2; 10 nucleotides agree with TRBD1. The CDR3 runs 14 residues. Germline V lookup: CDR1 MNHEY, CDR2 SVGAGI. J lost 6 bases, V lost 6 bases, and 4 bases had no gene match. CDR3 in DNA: TGTGCCAGCAGGCCCGGGACAGGGGCCGGGGAGCTGTTTTTT. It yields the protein CASRPGTGAGELFF.

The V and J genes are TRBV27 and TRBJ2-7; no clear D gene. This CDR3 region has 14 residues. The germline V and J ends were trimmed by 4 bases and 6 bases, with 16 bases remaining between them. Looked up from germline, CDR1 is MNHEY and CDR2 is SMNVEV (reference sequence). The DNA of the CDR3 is TGTGCCAGCAGTTGGGCTCTTGACTTTAGCGAGCAGTACTTC. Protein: CASSWALDFSEQYF.

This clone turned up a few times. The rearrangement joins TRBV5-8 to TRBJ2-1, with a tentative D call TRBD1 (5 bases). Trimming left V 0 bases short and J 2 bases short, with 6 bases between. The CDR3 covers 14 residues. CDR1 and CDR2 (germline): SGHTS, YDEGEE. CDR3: CASSLETAYNEQFF. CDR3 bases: TGTGCCAGCAGCTTGGAGACAGCCTACAATGAGCAGTTCTTC.

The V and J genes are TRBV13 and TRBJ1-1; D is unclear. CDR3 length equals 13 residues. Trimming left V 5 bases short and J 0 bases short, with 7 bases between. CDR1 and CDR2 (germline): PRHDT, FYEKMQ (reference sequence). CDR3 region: CASSLSMNTEAFF. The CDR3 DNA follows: TGTGCCAGCAGCCTCTCAATGAACACTGAAGCTTTCTTT.